This is a list of T cell receptor beta chains from one sample in a study of Ad26.COV2.S vaccination and SARS-CoV-2 variants. TCRdb's copy holds only in-frame clones and misses some; the assay was immunoSEQ multiplex PCR. The table lists 380,000 or so clones, 80% to 90% of them singletons. Sequenced here: peripheral blood, sampled in a trial of Ad26.COV2.S vaccine versus placebo. All receptors come from a person aged 18-65 years who received the Ad26.COV2.S COVID-19 vaccine or a placebo. The CDR3 runs from the conserved cysteine through the conserved F or W. Fields, in order: CDR3 DNA, CDR3 protein, D gene, J gene, clone size, V gene. A D gene is named only where the DNA matches it firmly. Expanded clones are given a class, and other clones once, few, many or no size at all.

DNA: TGTGCCAGCAGGCAGGGGGCCGCTGGAAACACCATATATTTT
CDR3: CASRQGAAGNTIYF
D: TRBD1
J: TRBJ1-3
size: .
V: TRBV6-5

DNA: TGTGCCAGCAGTCATAGAGAGACCCAGTACTTC
CDR3: CASSHRETQYF
D: .
J: TRBJ2-5
size: .
V: TRBV6-6

DNA: TGTGCCAGCAGTGAAATTTGGCAGAACTACGAGCAGTACTTC
CDR3: CASSEIWQNYEQYF
D: .
J: TRBJ2-7
size: .
V: TRBV6-1

DNA: TGTGCCAGCAGATTGGGCAATGAGCAGTTCTTC
CDR3: CASRLGNEQFF
D: .
J: TRBJ2-1
size: .
V: TRBV12-3/TRBV12-4

DNA: TGCGCCAGCAGCCAGCCCCGGGACAGGGGGTTTGGGGAGCTGTTTTTT
CDR3: CASSQPRDRGFGELFF
D: TRBD1
J: TRBJ2-2
size: once
V: TRBV4-1

DNA: TGTGCCAGCAGGGACAGTTTCGGTGACGCTGAAGCTTTCTTT
CDR3: CASRDSFGDAEAFF
D: .
J: TRBJ1-1
size: once
V: TRBV6-5

DNA: TGTGCCAGCAGTCCGGACAGGGGTGTAAGCTATGGCTACACCTTC
CDR3: CASSPDRGVSYGYTF
D: TRBD1
J: TRBJ1-2
size: .
V: TRBV6-5

DNA: TGTGCCAGCAGCCCCACGGGGGGAGTCACTGAAGCTTTCTTT
CDR3: CASSPTGGVTEAFF
D: .
J: TRBJ1-1
size: .
V: TRBV4-2

DNA: TGCGCCAGCAGTTCGAGACTAGCGGGAGGGACCACAGATACGCAGTATTTT
CDR3: CASSSRLAGGTTDTQYF
D: TRBD2
J: TRBJ2-3
size: .
V: TRBV4-1

DNA: TGCGCCAGCAGCCAAGATTTTACGCAGGGCGGCGTACTGGACACTGAAGCTTTCTTT
CDR3: CASSQDFTQGGVLDTEAFF
D: .
J: TRBJ1-1
size: .
V: TRBV4-3

DNA: TGTGCCAGCAGTTACGTCGGGAGGGAGTACAATGAGCAGTTCTTC
CDR3: CASSYVGREYNEQFF
D: TRBD2
J: TRBJ2-1
size: .
V: TRBV6-5

DNA: TGTGCCAGCTTCCGGGACCGTAATCAGCCCCAGCATTTT
CDR3: CASFRDRNQPQHF
D: .
J: TRBJ1-5
size: .
V: TRBV5-8

DNA: TGTGCCAGCAGTTTATCTCGGTCCCCCCACAATGAGCAGTTCTTC
CDR3: CASSLSRSPHNEQFF
D: .
J: TRBJ2-1
size: .
V: TRBV27

DNA: TGTGCCAGCAGCCGACAGGGAGAGCAGTTCTTC
CDR3: CASSRQGEQFF
D: TRBD1
J: TRBJ2-1
size: .
V: TRBV27

DNA: TGTGCCAGCAGCTTAGCGACAGGAAATAATTCACCCCTCCACTTT
CDR3: CASSLATGNNSPLHF
D: .
J: TRBJ1-6
size: .
V: TRBV7-2

DNA: TGTGCCACCAGCAGAGATAAAGGGGCCAACGTCCTGACTTTC
CDR3: CATSRDKGANVLTF
D: .
J: TRBJ2-6
size: .
V: TRBV15

DNA: TGCGCCAGCAGCGGCAGGGGGAAAACTAATGAAAAACTGTTTTTT
CDR3: CASSGRGKTNEKLFF
D: TRBD1
J: TRBJ1-4
size: many
V: TRBV4-1

DNA: TGTGCCAGCAGTTACGAGTCCGGACAGCCCTCCTACGAGCAGTACTTC
CDR3: CASSYESGQPSYEQYF
D: .
J: TRBJ2-7
size: .
V: TRBV6-6

DNA: TGTGCCAGCAGACAGAACTATAATTCACCCCTCCACTTT
CDR3: CASRQNYNSPLHF
D: .
J: TRBJ1-6
size: .
V: TRBV28

DNA: TGTGCCAGCAGCTTGGGGGACAGCAGGTCTAATTCACCCCTCCACTTT
CDR3: CASSLGDSRSNSPLHF
D: TRBD1
J: TRBJ1-6
size: once
V: TRBV5-5

DNA: TGCGCCAGCAGCCCCCGGGACAGGTACTACGAGCAGTACTTC
CDR3: CASSPRDRYYEQYF
D: TRBD1
J: TRBJ2-7
size: .
V: TRBV5-1

DNA: TGTGCCAGCAGTTCTCCGGGACACTATAATTCACCCCTCCACTTT
CDR3: CASSSPGHYNSPLHF
D: .
J: TRBJ1-6
size: .
V: TRBV28

DNA: TGCGCCAGCAGACCCACGGAGGTCACTGAAGCTTTCTTT
CDR3: CASRPTEVTEAFF
D: .
J: TRBJ1-1
size: few
V: TRBV5-1

DNA: TGTGCCAGCAGAAGTGGACACCATAGCAATCAGCCCCAGCATTTT
CDR3: CASRSGHHSNQPQHF
D: .
J: TRBJ1-5
size: .
V: TRBV2

DNA: TGTGCCAGCAGCCCCCTAGGTAGGCTGAACACTGAAGCTTTCTTT
CDR3: CASSPLGRLNTEAFF
D: .
J: TRBJ1-1
size: once
V: TRBV7-8

DNA: TGTGCCAGCAGCTTCAGGGTTAGATACACAGATACGCAGTATTTT
CDR3: CASSFRVRYTDTQYF
D: .
J: TRBJ2-3
size: .
V: TRBV2

DNA: TGCGCCAGCAGCCGCGGTCGGGGCGGGAGAGGCACAGATACGCAGTATTTT
CDR3: CASSRGRGGRGTDTQYF
D: TRBD2
J: TRBJ2-3
size: once
V: TRBV5-1

DNA: TGTGCCAGCAGTTTACGCAGGGGGATTTACGAGCAGTACTTC
CDR3: CASSLRRGIYEQYF
D: TRBD1
J: TRBJ2-7
size: .
V: TRBV28

DNA: TGCAGCGTTGAAATAGGGTTGAATCAGCCCCAGCATTTT
CDR3: CSVEIGLNQPQHF
D: .
J: TRBJ1-5
size: .
V: TRBV29-1

DNA: TGCAGTGCTGGAGAGGACGAGCAGTACTTC
CDR3: CSAGEDEQYF
D: .
J: TRBJ2-7
size: .
V: TRBV20-1

DNA: TGTGCCAGCAGTTCGGATGAGCAGTTCTTC
CDR3: CASSSDEQFF
D: .
J: TRBJ2-1
size: .
V: TRBV6-8

DNA: TGCGCCAGCAGTGTCACAGGGGGAACTGAAGCTTTCTTT
CDR3: CASSVTGGTEAFF
D: TRBD1
J: TRBJ1-1
size: .
V: TRBV10-2

DNA: TGTGCCAGCAGTTTTCAGGCAACTAATGAAAAACTGTTTTTT
CDR3: CASSFQATNEKLFF
D: .
J: TRBJ1-4
size: .
V: TRBV28

DNA: TGTGCCAGCAGTTCCGGGACAGGCTACGAGCAGTACTTC
CDR3: CASSSGTGYEQYF
D: TRBD1
J: TRBJ2-7
size: .
V: TRBV12-3/TRBV12-4

DNA: TGTGCCACCAGTGATTTGGGACGACTAGCGGAGACCACAGATACGCAGTATTTT
CDR3: CATSDLGRLAETTDTQYF
D: TRBD2
J: TRBJ2-3
size: .
V: TRBV24-1

DNA: TGTGCCAGCAGTTTGTGGCTAGCGGGAGACGGGGAGCTGTTTTTT
CDR3: CASSLWLAGDGELFF
D: TRBD2
J: TRBJ2-2
size: once
V: TRBV28

DNA: TGTGCCAGCACCTCGGGGGGAAGCAATCAGCCCCAGCATTTT
CDR3: CASTSGGSNQPQHF
D: .
J: TRBJ1-5
size: .
V: TRBV28

DNA: TGTGCCAGCAGCTTAGTAGGGGCAACTAATGAAAAACTGTTTTTT
CDR3: CASSLVGATNEKLFF
D: .
J: TRBJ1-4
size: .
V: TRBV7-8

DNA: TGTGCCAGCAGTCCCTACAGGGGGAGGGACACTGAAGCTTTCTTT
CDR3: CASSPYRGRDTEAFF
D: TRBD1
J: TRBJ1-1
size: .
V: TRBV28

DNA: TGTGCCAGCAGTTTTAGGGTTGGGGGCGCCTACGAGCAGTACTTC
CDR3: CASSFRVGGAYEQYF
D: .
J: TRBJ2-7
size: .
V: TRBV28

DNA: TGTGCCTGGGGGATAACAGCCCAGCCCCAGCATTTT
CDR3: CAWGITAQPQHF
D: .
J: TRBJ1-5
size: once
V: TRBV30

DNA: TGTGCCAGCAATAACGTCCAGGGCGACAATGAGCAGTTCTTC
CDR3: CASNNVQGDNEQFF
D: .
J: TRBJ2-1
size: .
V: TRBV7-2

DNA: TGTGCCAGCAGCTTAGGGACAGGGGGTTATCAGCCCCAGCATTTT
CDR3: CASSLGTGGYQPQHF
D: TRBD1
J: TRBJ1-5
size: .
V: TRBV7-2

DNA: TGTGCCAGCAGTTTGAGTGGATCTGGGGGCACAGATACGCAGTATTTT
CDR3: CASSLSGSGGTDTQYF
D: .
J: TRBJ2-3
size: .
V: TRBV28

DNA: TGTGCCAGTAGAAAGGAAGACTCTGGGGCCAACGTCCTGACTTTC
CDR3: CASRKEDSGANVLTF
D: .
J: TRBJ2-6
size: .
V: TRBV19

DNA: TGTGCCAGTCAAGACCGGGACAGGGTCTACGAGCAGTACTTC
CDR3: CASQDRDRVYEQYF
D: TRBD1
J: TRBJ2-7
size: .
V: TRBV19

DNA: TGTGCCAGCAGTGAAAGAGGACAGGCGAACTCTGGAAACACCATATATTTT
CDR3: CASSERGQANSGNTIYF
D: TRBD1
J: TRBJ1-3
size: .
V: TRBV6-1

DNA: TGTGCCAGCAGTTTATACGGACTAGCGGGAGAAGGGGCCGCCTCTGGGGCCAACGTCCTGACTTTC
CDR3: CASSLYGLAGEGAASGANVLTF
D: TRBD2
J: TRBJ2-6
size: .
V: TRBV28

DNA: TGTGCCAGCAGCCAAGCCGGGTTCCTGAACACTGAAGCTTTCTTT
CDR3: CASSQAGFLNTEAFF
D: .
J: TRBJ1-1
size: .
V: TRBV3-1/TRBV3-2

DNA: TGTGCCAGCAGTTCATCTAGCGGGAGATACAATGAGCAGTTCTTC
CDR3: CASSSSSGRYNEQFF
D: TRBD2
J: TRBJ2-1
size: .
V: TRBV28